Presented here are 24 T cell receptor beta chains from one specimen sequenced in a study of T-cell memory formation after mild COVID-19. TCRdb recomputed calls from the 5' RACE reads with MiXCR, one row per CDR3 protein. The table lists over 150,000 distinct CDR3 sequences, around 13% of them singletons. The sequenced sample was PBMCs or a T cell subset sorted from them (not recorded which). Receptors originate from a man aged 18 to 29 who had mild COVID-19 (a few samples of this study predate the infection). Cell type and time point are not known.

In DNA form, the CDR3 reads TGTGCCAGCAGTCCCTCCGGGGGAGGGACAGATACGCAGTATTTT. Amino acid sequence: CASSPSGGGTDTQYF. The chain is built from TRBV7-9 and TRBJ2-3, with 7 bases identical to TRBD2. The CDR3 runs 15 residues. Germline CDR1 reads SEHNR; CDR2 reads FQNEAQ (reference sequence). The junction had 9 bases not matched to a gene; V was cut back by 6 bases and J by 3 bases.

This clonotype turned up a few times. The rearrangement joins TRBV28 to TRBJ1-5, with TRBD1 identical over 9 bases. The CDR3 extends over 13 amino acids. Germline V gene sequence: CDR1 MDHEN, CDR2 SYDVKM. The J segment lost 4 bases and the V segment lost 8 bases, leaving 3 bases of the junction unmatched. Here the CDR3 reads CASGTGINQPQHF. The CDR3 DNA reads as TGTGCCAGCGGGACAGGGATAAATCAGCCCCAGCATTTT. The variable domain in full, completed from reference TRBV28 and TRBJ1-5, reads DVKVTQSSRYLVKRTGEKVFLECVQDMDHENMFWYRQDPGLGLRLIYFSYDVKMKEKGDIPEGYSVSREKKERFSLILESASTNQTSMYLCASGTGINQPQHFGDGTRLSIL.

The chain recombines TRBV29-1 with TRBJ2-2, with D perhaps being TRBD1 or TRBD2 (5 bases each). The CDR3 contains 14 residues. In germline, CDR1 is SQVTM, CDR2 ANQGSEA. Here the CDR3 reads CSGGEGIESGELFF. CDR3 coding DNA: TGCAGTGGGGGAGAGGGCATCGAATCCGGGGAGCTGTTTTTT.

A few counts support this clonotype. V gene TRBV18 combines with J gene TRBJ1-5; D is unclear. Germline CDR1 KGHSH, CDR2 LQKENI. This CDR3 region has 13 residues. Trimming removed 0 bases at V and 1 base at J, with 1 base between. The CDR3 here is CASSPPSNQPQHF. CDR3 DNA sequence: TGTGCCAGCTCACCACCGAGCAATCAGCCCCAGCATTTT.

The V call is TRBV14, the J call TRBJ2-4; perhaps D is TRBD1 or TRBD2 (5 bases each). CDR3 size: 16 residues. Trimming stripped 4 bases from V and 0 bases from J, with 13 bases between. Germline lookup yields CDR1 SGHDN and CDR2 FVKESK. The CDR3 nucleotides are TGTGCCAGCAGCCTTCTTGGGGACCCAGCCAAAAACATTCAGTACTTC. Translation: CASSLLGDPAKNIQYF.

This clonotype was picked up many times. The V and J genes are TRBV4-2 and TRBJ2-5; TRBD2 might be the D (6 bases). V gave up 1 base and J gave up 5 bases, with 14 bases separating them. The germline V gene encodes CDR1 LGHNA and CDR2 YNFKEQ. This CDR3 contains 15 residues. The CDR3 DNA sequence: TGTGCCAGCAGCCAAGGAGGAGCGGGCCGGGAGACCCAGTACTTC. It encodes CASSQGGAGRETQYF.

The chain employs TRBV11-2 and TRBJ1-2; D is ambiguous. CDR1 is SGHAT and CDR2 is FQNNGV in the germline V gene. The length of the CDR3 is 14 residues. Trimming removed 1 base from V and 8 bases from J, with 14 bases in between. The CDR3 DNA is TGTGCCAGCAGCTTAGCAGGCGAGGGTTTGGGCTACACCTTC. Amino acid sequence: CASSLAGEGLGYTF.

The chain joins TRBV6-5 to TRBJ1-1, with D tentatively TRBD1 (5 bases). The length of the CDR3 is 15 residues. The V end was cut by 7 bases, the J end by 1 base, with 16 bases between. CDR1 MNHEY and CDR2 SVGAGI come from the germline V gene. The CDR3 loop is CASTRGLPGNTEAFF. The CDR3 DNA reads TGTGCCAGCACCCGGGGCCTCCCCGGGAACACTGAAGCTTTCTTT.

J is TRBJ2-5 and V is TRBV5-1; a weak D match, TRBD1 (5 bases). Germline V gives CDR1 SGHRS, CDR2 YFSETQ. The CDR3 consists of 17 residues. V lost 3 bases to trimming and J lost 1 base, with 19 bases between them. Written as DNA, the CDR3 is TGCGCCAGCAGCTCCGGAGCAGGTGGGGCAGCCCAAGAGACCCAGTACTTC. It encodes CASSSGAGGAAQETQYF.

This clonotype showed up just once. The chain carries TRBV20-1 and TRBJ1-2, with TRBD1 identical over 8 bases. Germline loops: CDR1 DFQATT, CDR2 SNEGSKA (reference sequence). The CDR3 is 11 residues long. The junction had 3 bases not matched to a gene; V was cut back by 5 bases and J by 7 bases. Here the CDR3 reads CSAFDRGGYTF. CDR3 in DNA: TGCAGTGCTTTTGACAGGGGTGGCTACACCTTC.

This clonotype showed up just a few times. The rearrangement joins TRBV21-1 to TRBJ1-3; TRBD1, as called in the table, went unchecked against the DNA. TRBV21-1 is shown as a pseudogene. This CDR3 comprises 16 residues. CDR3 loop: CASSPSGHISGNTIYF. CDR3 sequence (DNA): TGTGCCAGCAGTCCATCGGGACACATCTCTGGAAACACCATATATTTT.

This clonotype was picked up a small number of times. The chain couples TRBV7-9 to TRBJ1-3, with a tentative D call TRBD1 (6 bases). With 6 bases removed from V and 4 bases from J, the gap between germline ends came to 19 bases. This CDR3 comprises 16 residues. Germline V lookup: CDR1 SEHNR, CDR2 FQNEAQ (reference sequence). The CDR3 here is CASRRQVVKGGNTIYF. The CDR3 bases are TGTGCCAGCAGGCGACAGGTGGTAAAGGGAGGAAACACCATATATTTT.

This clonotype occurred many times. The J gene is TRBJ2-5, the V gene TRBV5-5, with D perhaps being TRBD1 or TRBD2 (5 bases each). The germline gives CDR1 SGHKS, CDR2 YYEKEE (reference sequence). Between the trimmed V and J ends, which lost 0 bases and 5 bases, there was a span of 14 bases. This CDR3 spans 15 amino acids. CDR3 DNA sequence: TGTGCCAGCAGCTTGGTAGGGACCCTCGGGGAGACCCAGTACTTC. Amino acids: CASSLVGTLGETQYF.

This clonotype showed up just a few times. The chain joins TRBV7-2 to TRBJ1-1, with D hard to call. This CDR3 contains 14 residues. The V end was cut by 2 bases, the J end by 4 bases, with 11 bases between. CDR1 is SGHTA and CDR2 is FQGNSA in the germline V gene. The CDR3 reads CASSLTGGITEAFF. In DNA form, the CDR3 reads TGTGCCAGCAGCTTAACCGGAGGTATCACTGAAGCTTTCTTT.

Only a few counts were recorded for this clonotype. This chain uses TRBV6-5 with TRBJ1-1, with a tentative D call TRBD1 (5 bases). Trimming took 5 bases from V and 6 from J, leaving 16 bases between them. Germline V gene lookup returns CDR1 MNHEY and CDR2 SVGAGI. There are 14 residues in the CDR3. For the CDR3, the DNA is TGTGCCAGCAGTGCCAGGGTAGTAGAGGCTGAAGCTTTCTTT. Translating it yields CASSARVVEAEAFF.

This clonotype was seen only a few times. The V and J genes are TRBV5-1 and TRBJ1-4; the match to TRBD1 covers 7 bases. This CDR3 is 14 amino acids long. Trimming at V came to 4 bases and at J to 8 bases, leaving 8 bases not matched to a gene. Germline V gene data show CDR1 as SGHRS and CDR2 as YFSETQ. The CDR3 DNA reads TGCGCCAGCAGCACGACAGGGCCCAGAGAAAAACTGTTTTTT. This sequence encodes CASSTTGPREKLFF.

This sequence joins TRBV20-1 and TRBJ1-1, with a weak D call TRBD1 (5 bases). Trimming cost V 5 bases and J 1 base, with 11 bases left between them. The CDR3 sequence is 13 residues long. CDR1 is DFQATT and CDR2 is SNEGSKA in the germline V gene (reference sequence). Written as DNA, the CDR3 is TGCAGTGCTCCCGGACAAACGAACACTGAAGCTTTCTTT. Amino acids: CSAPGQTNTEAFF.

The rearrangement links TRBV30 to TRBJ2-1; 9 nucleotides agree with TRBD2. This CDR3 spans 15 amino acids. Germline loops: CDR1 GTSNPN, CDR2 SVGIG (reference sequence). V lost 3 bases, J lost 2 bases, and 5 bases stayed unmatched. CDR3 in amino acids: CAWRVSSGAYNEQFF. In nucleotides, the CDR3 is TGTGCCTGGAGAGTCTCTAGCGGGGCCTACAATGAGCAGTTCTTC.

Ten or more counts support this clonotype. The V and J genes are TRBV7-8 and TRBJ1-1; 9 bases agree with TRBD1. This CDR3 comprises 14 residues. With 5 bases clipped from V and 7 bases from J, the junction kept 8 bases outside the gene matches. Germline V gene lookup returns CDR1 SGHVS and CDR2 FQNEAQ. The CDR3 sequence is CASSLQQGAIEAFF. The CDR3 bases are TGTGCCAGCAGCCTCCAACAGGGGGCTATTGAAGCTTTCTTT.

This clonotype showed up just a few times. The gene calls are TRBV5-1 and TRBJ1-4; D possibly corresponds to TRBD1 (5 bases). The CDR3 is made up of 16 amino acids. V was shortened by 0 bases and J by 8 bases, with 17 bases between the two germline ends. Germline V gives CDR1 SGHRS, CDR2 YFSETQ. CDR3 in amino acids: CASSLDIIGGGEKLFF. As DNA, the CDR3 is TGCGCCAGCAGCTTGGACATCATCGGGGGTGGGGAAAAACTGTTTTTT.

The CDR3 is CASSLRGIQETQYF. The CDR3 DNA reads as TGTGCCAGCAGCTTGAGGGGGATCCAAGAGACCCAGTACTTC. The chain has TRBV5-6 and TRBJ2-5, with D possibly matching TRBD1 (6 bases). Between the trimmed V and J ends, which lost 1 base and 1 base, there was a span of 8 bases. There are 14 residues in the CDR3. CDR1 is SGHDT and CDR2 is YYEEEE in the germline V gene.

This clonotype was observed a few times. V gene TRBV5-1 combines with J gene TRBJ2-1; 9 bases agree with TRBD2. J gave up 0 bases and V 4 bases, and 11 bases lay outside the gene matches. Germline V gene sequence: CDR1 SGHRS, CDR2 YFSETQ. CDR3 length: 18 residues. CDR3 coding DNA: TGCGCCAGCAGCCCGACGATGATAGCGGGGGCCTCCTACAATGAGCAGTTCTTC. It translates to CASSPTMIAGASYNEQFF.

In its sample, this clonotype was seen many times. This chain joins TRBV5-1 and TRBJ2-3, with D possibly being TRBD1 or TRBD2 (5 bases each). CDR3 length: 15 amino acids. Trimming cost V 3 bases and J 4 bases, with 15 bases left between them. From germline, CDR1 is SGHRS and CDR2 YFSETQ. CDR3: CASSSRDPRADTQYF. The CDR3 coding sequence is TGCGCCAGCAGCTCCCGGGACCCGAGGGCAGATACGCAGTATTTT.

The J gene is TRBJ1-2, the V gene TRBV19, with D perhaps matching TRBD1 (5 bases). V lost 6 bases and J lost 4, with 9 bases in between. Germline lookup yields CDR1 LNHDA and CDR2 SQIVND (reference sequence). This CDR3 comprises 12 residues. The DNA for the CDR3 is TGTGCCAGTAGCCCGGACATCTATGGCTACACCTTC. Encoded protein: CASSPDIYGYTF.